This T cell receptor (beta chain) stems from a study of blood T cell repertoires in COVID-19. Study background: The study drew acute and convalescent COVID-19 samples from the United States, Italy and Spain. PBMCs, B-cell-depleted T cells, or T cells were the source of the cDNA or gDNA that made up the material.

Per the authors' pipeline: Reference gene primer amplification in the assay estimated nucleated cell counts. Produced via immunoSEQ multiplex PCR; TCRdb's table is partial and in-frame only. D and trimming come from the DNA, and the V and J calls and clone size come from that table. The data show 200,000 or so clones, approximately 84% seen once. V lost 2 bases and J lost 3; bases outside the gene matches: 26. The CDR3 has 23 residues. The germline gives CDR1 MDHEN, CDR2 SYDVKM. The receptor's source is a woman aged 70-85 years with active or convalescent COVID-19. Sequenced material: peripheral blood. The chain recombines TRBV28 with TRBJ2-5; 11 bases match TRBD1. The CDR3 protein is CASSLPLFGTGGIGPSREETQYF. The CDR3 region has the DNA TGTGCCAGCAGTTTACCCTTATTCGGGACAGGGGGAATCGGACCTAGTCGAGAAGAGACCCAGTACTTC.